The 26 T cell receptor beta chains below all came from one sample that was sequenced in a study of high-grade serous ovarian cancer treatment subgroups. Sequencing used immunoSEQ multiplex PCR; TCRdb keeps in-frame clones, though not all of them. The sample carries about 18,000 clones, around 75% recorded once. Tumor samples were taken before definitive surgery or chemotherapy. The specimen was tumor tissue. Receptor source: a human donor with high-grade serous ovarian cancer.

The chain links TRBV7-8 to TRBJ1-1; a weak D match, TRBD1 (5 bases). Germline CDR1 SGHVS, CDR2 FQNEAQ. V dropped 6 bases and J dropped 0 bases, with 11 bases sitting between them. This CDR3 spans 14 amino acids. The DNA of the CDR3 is TGTGCCAGCAGGGGGGGGACCATGAACACTGAAGCTTTCTTT. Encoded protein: CASRGGTMNTEAFF. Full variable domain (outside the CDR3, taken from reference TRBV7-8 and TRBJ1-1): GAGVSQSPRYKVAKRGQDVALRCDPISGHVSLFWYQQALGQGPEFLTYFQNEAQLDKSGLPSDRFFAERPEGSVSTLKIQRTQQEDSAVYLCASRGGTMNTEAFFGQGTRLTVV.

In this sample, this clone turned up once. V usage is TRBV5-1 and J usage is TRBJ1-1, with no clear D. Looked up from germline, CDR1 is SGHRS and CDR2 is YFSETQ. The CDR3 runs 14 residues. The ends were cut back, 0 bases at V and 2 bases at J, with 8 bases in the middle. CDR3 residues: CASSLAGENTEAFF. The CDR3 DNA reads TGCGCCAGCAGCTTGGCCGGGGAAAACACTGAAGCTTTCTTT.

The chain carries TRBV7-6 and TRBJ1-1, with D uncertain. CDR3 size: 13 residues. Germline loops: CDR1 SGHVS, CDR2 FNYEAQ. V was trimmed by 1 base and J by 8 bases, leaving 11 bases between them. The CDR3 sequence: CASSLGGLNEAFF. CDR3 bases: TGTGCCAGCAGCTTAGGGGGATTAAACGAAGCTTTCTTT.

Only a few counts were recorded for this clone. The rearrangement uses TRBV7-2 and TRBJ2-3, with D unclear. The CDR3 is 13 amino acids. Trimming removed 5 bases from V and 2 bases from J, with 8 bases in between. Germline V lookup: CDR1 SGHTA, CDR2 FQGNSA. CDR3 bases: TGTGCCAGCAGCCTTCCGGTCACAGATACGCAGTATTTT. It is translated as CASSLPVTDTQYF.

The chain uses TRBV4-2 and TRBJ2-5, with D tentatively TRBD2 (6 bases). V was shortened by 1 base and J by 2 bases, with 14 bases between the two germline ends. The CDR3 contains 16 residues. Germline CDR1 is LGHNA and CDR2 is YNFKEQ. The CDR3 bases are TGTGCCAGCAGCCAAGGAGCTGGGCTAGCGCAAGAGACCCAGTACTTC. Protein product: CASSQGAGLAQETQYF.

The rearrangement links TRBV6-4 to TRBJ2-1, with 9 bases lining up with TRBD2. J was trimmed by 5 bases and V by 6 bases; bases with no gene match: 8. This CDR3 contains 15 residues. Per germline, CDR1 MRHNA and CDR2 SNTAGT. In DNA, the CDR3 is TGTGCCAGCAGCTCCGGGACTAGCATTAACAATGAGCAGTTCTTC. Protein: CASSSGTSINNEQFF.

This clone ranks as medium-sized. Here the CDR3 reads CASSEKASGANVLTF. For the CDR3, the DNA is TGTGCCAGCAGTGAAAAGGCTTCTGGGGCCAACGTCCTGACTTTC. This chain joins TRBV6-4 and TRBJ2-6; D call uncertain. This CDR3 region has 15 residues. V was clipped by 3 bases and J by 1 base, with 7 bases between them. Looked up from germline, CDR1 is MRHNA and CDR2 is SNTAGT.

The CDR3 DNA is TGTGCCAGCAGCTCTCAGGAGAACACTGAAGCTTTCTTT. This gives the protein CASSSQENTEAFF. The chain is built from TRBV7-6 and TRBJ1-1; D call uncertain. This CDR3 is built from 13 residues. The germline CDR1 and CDR2 sequences are SGHVS and FNYEAQ. V lost 4 bases to trimming and J lost 1 base, with 7 bases between them.

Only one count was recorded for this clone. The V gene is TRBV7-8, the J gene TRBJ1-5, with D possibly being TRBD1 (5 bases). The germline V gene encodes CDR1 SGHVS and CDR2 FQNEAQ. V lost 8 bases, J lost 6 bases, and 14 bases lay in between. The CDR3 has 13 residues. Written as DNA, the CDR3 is TGTGCCAGCTTGGGGGGGGAGGGTCAGCCCCAGCATTTT. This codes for CASLGGEGQPQHF.

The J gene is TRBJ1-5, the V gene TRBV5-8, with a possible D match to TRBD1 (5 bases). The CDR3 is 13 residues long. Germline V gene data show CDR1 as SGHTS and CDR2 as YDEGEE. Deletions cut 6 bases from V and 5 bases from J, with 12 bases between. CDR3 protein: CASIRGRDQPQHF. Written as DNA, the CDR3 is TGTGCCAGCATCCGGGGGAGGGATCAGCCCCAGCATTTT.

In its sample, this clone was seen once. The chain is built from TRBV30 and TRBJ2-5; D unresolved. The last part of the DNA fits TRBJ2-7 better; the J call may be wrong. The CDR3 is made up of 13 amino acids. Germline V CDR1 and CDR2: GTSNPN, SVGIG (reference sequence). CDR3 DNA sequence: TGTGCCTGGACCCCCCTAGACTTATACGAGCAGTACTTC. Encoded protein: CAWTPLDLYEQYF.

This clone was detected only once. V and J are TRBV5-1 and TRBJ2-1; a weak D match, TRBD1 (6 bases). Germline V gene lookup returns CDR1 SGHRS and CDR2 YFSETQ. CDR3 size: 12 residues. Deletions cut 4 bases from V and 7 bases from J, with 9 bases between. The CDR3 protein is CASSLQGNEQFF. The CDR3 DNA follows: TGCGCCAGCAGCCTACAGGGTAATGAGCAGTTCTTC.

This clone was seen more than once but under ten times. The CDR3 protein is CASSIDTIATEAFF. The CDR3 DNA reads TGTGCCAGTAGTATAGATACCATCGCCACTGAAGCTTTCTTT. The chain couples TRBV19 to TRBJ1-1; D not certain. Germline loops: CDR1 LNHDA, CDR2 SQIVND (reference sequence). The CDR3 covers 14 residues. V was trimmed by 0 bases and J by 4 bases, leaving 9 bases between them.

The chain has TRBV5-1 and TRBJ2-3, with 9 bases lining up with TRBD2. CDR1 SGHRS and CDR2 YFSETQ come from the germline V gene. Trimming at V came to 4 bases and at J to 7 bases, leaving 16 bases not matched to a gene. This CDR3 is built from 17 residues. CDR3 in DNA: TGCGCCAGCAGCAATTCCCCTCCTAGCGGGAACAAAAATACGCAGTATTTT. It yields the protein CASSNSPPSGNKNTQYF.

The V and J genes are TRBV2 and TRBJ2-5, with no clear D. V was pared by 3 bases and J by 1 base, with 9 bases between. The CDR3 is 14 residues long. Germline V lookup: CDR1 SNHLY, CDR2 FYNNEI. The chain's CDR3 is CASSDVRTQETQYF. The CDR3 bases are TGTGCCAGCAGTGATGTACGGACCCAAGAGACCCAGTACTTC. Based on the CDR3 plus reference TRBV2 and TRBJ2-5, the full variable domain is EPEVTQTPSHQVTQMGQEVILRCVPISNHLYFYWYRQILGQKVEFLVSFYNNEISEKSEIFDDQFSVERPDGSNFTLKIRSTKLEDSAMYFCASSDVRTQETQYFGPGTRLLVL.

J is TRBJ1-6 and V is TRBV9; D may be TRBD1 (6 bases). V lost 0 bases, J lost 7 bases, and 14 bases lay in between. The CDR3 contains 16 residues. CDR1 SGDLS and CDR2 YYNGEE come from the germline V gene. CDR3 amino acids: CASSVDATGGNSPLHF. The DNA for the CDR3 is TGTGCCAGCAGCGTAGACGCGACAGGAGGCAATTCACCCCTCCACTTT.

The CDR3 region is CASRKLGSGGNTIYF. For the CDR3, the DNA is TGTGCCAGCAGAAAATTAGGATCGGGTGGAAACACCATATATTTT. V usage is TRBV27 and J usage is TRBJ1-3; the D is unclear. V lost 6 bases, J lost 3 bases, and 15 bases lay in between. The germline gives CDR1 MNHEY, CDR2 SMNVEV (reference sequence). This CDR3 spans 15 amino acids.

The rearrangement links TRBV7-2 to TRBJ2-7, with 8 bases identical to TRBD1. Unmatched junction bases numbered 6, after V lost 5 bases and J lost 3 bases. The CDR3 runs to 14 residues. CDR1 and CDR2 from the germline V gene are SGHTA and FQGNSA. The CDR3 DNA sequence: TGTGCCAGCAGCCCCTCCGGACAGGGCTACGAGCAGTACTTC. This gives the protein CASSPSGQGYEQYF.

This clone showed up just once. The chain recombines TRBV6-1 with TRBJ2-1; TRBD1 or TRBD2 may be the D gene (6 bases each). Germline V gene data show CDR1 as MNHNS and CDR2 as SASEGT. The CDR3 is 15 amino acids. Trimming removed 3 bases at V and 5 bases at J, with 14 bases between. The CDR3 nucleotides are TGTGCCAGCAGTGACGGATTGGGGGGCAACAATGAGCAGTTCTTC. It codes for CASSDGLGGNNEQFF.

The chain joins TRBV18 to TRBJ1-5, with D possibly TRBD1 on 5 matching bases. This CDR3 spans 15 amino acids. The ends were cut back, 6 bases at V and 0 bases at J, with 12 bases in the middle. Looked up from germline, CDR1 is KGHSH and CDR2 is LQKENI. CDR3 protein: CASSLGRVSNQPQHF. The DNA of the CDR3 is TGTGCCAGCTCCCTGGGACGGGTTAGCAATCAGCCCCAGCATTTT.

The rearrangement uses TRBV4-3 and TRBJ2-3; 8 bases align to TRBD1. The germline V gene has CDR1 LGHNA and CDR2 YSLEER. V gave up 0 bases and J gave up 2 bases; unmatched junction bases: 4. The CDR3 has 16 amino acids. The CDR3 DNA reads TGCGCCAGCAGCCAAGAGGGGGACAGGAACACAGATACGCAGTATTTT. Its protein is CASSQEGDRNTDTQYF.

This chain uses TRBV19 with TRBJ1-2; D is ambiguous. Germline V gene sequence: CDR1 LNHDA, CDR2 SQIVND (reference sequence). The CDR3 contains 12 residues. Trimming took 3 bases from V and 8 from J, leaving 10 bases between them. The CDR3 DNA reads TGTGCCAGTAGTATTAAGGGCGCAGGCTACACCTTC. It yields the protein CASSIKGAGYTF.

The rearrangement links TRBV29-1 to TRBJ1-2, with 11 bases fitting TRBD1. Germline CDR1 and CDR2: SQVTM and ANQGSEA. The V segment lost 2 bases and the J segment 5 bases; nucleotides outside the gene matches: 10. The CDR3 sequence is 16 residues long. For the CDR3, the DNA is TGCAGCGTTGAACCCGGACAGGGGGCGCCGGGGTATGGCTACACCTTC. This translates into CSVEPGQGAPGYGYTF. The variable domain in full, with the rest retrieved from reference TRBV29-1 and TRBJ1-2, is SAVISQKPSRDICQRGTSLTIQCQVDSQVTMMFWYRQQPGQSLTLIATANQGSEATYESGFVIDKFPISRPNLTFSTLTVSNMSPEDSSIYLCSVEPGQGAPGYGYTFGSGTRLTVV.

CDR3 nucleotides: TGTGCCAGCAGTCACTATACCGAGCAGTACTTC. This gives the protein CASSHYTEQYF. This rearrangement joins TRBV6-5 to TRBJ2-7; D not certain. This CDR3 is 11 amino acids long. The V end was cut by 5 bases, the J end by 6 bases, with 8 bases between. Looked up from germline, CDR1 is MNHEY and CDR2 is SVGAGI.

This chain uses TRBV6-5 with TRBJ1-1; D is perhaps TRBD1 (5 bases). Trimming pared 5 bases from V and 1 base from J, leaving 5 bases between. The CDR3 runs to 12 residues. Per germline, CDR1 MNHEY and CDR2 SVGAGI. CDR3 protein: CASSQGNTEAFF. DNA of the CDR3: TGTGCCAGCAGTCAGGGGAACACTGAAGCTTTCTTT.

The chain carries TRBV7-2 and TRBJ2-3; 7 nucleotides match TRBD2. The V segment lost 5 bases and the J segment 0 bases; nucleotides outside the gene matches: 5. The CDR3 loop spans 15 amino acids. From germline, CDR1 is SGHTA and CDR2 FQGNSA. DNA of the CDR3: TGTGCCAGCAGCCTAACTAGCGTTAGCACAGATACGCAGTATTTT. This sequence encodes CASSLTSVSTDTQYF.